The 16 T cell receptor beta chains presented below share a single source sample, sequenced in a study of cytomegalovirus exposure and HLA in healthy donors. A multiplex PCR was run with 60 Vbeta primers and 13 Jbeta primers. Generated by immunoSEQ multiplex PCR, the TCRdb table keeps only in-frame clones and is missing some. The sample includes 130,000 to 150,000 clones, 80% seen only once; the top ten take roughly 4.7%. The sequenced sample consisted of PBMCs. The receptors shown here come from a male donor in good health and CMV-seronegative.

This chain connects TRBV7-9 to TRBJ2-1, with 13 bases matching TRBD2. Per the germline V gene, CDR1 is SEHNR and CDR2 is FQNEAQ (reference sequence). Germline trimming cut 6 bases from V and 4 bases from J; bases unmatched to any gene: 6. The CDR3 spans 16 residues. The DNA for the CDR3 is TGTGCCAGCAGTACTAGCGGGGGGGCCCTTTACAATGAGCAGTTCTTC. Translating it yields CASSTSGGALYNEQFF.

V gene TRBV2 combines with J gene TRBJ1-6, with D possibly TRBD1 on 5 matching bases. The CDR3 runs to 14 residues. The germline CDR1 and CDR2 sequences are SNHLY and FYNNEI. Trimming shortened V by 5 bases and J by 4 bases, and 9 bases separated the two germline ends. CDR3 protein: CASSPGGYNSPLHF. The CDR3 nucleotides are TGTGCCAGCAGTCCCGGGGGGTATAATTCACCCCTCCACTTT.

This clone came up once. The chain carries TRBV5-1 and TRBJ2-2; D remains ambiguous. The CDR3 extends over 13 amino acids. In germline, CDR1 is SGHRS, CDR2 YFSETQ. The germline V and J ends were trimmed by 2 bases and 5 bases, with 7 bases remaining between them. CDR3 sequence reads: CASSLRETGELFF. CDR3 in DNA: TGCGCCAGCAGCTTACGAGAGACCGGGGAGCTGTTTTTT.

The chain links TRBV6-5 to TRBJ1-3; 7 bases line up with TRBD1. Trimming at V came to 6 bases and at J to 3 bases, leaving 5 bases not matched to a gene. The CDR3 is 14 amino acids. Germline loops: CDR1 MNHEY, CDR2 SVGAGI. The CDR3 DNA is TGTGCCAGCAGAGGTACAGGGGTTGGAAACACCATATATTTT. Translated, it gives CASRGTGVGNTIYF.

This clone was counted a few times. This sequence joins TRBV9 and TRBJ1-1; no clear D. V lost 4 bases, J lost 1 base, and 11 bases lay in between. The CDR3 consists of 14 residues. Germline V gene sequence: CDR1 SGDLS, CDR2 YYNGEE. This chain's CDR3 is CASSSQTRNTEAFF. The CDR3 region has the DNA TGTGCCAGCAGCTCCCAGACAAGGAACACTGAAGCTTTCTTT.

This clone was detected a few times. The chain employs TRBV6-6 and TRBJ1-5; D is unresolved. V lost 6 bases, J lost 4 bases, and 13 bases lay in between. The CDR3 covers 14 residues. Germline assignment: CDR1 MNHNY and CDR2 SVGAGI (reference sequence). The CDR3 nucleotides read TGTGCCAGCAGCCGAACTCCCGTGAATCAGCCCCAGCATTTT. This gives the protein CASSRTPVNQPQHF.

CDR3 sequence reads: CASSFEGLAINEQFF. The CDR3 DNA reads as TGTGCCAGCAGTTTCGAGGGACTAGCGATCAATGAGCAGTTCTTC. The J gene is TRBJ2-7, the V gene TRBV6-6, with 10 bases matching TRBD2. With the DNA end fitting TRBJ2-1 better, the J assignment may be wrong. The CDR3 is 15 residues long. CDR1 is MNHNY, CDR2 SVGAGI, per germline (reference sequence).

In DNA, the CDR3 is TGTGCCAGCAGGCAGGGGTATGGAAACACCATATATTTT. This encodes CASRQGYGNTIYF. The gene calls are TRBV6-5 and TRBJ1-3; D might be TRBD1 (6 bases). This CDR3 contains 13 residues. V gave up 6 bases and J gave up 3 bases, with 9 bases separating them. Per the germline V gene, CDR1 is MNHEY and CDR2 is SVGAGI.

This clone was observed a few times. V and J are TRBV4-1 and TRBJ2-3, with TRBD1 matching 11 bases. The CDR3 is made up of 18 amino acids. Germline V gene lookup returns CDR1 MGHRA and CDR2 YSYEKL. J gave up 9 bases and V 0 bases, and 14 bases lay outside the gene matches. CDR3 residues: CASSQDVWDRGIKRTQYF. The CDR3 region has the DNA TGCGCCAGCAGCCAAGATGTTTGGGACAGGGGGATTAAGAGGACGCAGTATTTT.

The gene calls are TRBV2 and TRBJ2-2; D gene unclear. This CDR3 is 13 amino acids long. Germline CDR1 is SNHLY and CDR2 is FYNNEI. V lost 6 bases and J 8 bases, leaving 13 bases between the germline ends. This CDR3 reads CASRANPGGELFF. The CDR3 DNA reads TGTGCCAGCAGAGCAAACCCCGGGGGGGAGCTGTTTTTT.

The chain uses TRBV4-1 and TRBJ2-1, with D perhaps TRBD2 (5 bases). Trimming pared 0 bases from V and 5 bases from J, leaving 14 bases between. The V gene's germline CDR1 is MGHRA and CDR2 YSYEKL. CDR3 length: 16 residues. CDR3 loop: CASSQDRRYLNNEQFF. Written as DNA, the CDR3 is TGCGCCAGCAGCCAAGATCGGAGGTACTTAAACAATGAGCAGTTCTTC.

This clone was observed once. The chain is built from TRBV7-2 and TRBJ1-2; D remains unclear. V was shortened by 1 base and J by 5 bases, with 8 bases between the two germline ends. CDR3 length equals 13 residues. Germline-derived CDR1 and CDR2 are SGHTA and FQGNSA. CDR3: CASSLEYNYGYTF. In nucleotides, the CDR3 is TGTGCCAGCAGCTTAGAGTACAATTATGGCTACACCTTC.

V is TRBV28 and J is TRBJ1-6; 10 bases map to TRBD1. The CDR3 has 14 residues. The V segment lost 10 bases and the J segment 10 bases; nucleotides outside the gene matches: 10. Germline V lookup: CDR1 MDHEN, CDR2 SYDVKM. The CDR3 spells CAISGQGSGSPLHF. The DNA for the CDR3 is TGTGCCATTTCGGGACAGGGGTCTGGATCACCCCTCCACTTT.

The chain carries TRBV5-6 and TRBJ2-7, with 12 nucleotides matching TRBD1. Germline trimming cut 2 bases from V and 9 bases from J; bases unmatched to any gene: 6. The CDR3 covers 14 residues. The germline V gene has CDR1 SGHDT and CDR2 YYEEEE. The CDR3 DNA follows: TGTGCCAGCAGCTTTGGGACAGGGGGCTTAGGGCAGTACTTC. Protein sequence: CASSFGTGGLGQYF.

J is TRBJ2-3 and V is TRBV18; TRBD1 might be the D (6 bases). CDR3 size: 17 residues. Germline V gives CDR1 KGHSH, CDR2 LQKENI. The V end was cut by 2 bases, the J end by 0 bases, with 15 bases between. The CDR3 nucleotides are TGTGCCAGCTCACCAAGATTGGGGGCCCAGAGCACAGATACGCAGTATTTT. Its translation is CASSPRLGAQSTDTQYF. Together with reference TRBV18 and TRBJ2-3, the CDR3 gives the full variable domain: NAGVMQNPRHLVRRRGQEARLRCSPMKGHSHVYWYRQLPEEGLKFMVYLQKENIIDESGMPKERFSAEFPKEGPSILRIQQVVRGDSAAYFCASSPRLGAQSTDTQYFGPGTRLTVL.

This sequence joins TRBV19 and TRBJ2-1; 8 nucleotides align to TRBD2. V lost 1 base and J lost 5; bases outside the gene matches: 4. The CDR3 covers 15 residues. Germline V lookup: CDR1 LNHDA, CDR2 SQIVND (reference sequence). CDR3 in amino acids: CASSIGAGGHNEQFF. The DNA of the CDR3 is TGTGCCAGTAGTATAGGTGCGGGGGGTCACAATGAGCAGTTCTTC.